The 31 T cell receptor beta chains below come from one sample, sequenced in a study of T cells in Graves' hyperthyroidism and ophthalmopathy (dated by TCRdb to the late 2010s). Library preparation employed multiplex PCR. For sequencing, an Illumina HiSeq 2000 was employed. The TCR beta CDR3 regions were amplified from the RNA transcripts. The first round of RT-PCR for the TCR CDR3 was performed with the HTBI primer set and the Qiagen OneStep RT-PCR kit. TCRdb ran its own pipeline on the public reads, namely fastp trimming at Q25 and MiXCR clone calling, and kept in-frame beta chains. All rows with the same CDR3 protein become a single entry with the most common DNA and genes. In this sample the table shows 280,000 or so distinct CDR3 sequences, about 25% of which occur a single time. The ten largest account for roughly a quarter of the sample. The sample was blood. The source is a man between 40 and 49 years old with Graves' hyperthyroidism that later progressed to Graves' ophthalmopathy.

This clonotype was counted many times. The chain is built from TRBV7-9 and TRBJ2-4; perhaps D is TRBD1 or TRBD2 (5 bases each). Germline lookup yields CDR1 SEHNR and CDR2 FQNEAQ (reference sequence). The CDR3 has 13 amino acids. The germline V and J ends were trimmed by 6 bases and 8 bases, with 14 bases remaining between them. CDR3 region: CASSRDEWDIQYF. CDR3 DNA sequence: TGTGCCAGCAGTCGGGACGAGTGGGACATTCAGTACTTC.

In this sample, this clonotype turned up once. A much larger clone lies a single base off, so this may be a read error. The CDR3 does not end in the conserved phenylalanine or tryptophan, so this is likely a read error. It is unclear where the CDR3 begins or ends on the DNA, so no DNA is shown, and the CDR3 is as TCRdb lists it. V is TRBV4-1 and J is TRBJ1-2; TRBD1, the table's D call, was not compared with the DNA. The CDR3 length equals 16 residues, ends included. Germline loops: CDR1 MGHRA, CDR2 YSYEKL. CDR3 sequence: CASSQALTGPIYGDTL.

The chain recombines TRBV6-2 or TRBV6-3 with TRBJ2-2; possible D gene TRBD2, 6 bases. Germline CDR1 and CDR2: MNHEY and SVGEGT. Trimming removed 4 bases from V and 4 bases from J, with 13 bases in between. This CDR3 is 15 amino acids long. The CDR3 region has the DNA TGTGCCAGCAGTTTAGACGGGAGAGGCACCGGGGAGCTGTTTTTT. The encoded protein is CASSLDGRGTGELFF.

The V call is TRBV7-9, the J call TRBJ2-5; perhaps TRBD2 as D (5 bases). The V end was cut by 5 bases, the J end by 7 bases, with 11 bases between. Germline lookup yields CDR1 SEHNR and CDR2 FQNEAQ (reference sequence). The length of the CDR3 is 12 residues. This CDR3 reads CASSQRVGTQYF. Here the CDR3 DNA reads TGTGCCAGCAGCCAGAGGGTGGGGACCCAGTACTTC.

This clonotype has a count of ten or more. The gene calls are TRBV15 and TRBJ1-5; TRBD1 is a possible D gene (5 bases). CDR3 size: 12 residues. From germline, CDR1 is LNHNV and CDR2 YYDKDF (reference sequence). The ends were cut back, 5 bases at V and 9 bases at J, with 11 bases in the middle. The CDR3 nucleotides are TGTGCCACCAGCGCTGACGGGGGGCCCCAGCATTTT. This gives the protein CATSADGGPQHF.

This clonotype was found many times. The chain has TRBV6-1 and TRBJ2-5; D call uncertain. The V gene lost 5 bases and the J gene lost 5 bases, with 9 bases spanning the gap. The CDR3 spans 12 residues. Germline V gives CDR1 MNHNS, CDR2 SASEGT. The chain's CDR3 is CASSPTGETQYF. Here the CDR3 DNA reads TGTGCCAGCAGTCCTACTGGGGAGACCCAGTACTTC.

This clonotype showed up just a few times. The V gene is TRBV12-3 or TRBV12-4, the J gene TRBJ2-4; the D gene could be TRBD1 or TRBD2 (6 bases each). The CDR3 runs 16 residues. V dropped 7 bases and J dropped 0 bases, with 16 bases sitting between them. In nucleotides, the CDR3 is TGTGCCAGCACCGTGGGGGGCTACCTAGCCAAAAACATTCAGTACTTC. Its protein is CASTVGGYLAKNIQYF.

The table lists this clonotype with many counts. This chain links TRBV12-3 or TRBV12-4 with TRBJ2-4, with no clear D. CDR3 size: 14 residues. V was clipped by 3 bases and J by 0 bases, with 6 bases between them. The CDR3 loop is CASSLKLAKNIQYF. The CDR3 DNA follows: TGTGCCAGCAGTTTGAAACTAGCCAAAAACATTCAGTACTTC.

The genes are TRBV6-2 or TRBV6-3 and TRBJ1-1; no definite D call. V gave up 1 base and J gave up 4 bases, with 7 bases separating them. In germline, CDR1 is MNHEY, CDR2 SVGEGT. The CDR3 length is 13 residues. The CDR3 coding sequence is TGTGCCAGCAGTTACTTTGTGAGCACTGAAGCTTTCTTT. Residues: CASSYFVSTEAFF.

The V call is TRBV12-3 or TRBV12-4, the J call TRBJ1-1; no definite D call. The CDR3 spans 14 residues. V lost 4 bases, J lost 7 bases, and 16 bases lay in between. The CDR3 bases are TGTGCCAGCAGTTACGGGCCGGGAAAGGATGAAGCTTTCTTT. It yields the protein CASSYGPGKDEAFF.

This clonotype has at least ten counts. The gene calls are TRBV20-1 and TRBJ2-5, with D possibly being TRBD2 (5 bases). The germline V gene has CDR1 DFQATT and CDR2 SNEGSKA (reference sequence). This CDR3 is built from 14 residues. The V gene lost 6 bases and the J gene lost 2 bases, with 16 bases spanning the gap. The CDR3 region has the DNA TGCAGTGCCGAGAGCGGCGGAGGTCAAGAGACCCAGTACTTC. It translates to CSAESGGGQETQYF.

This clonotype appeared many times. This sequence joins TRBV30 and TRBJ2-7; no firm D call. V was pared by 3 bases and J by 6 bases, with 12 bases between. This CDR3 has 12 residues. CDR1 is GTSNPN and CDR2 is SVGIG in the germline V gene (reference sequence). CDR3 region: CAWRGKKVEQYF. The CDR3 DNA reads TGTGCCTGGAGAGGAAAGAAGGTCGAGCAGTACTTC.

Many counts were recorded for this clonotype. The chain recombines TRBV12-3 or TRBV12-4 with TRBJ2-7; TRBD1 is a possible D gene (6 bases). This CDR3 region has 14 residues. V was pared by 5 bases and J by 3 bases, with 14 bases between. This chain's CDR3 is CASSVHNRVYEQYF. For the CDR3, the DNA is TGTGCCAGCAGTGTCCACAACAGGGTCTACGAGCAGTACTTC.

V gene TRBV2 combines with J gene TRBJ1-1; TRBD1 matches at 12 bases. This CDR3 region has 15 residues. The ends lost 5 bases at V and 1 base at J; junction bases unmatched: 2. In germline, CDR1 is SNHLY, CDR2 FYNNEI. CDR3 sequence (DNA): TGTGCCAGCAGTTGGGACAGGGGGCGGAACACTGAAGCTTTCTTT. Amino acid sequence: CASSWDRGRNTEAFF. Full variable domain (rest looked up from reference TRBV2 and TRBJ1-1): EPEVTQTPSHQVTQMGQEVILRCVPISNHLYFYWYRQILGQKVEFLVSFYNNEISEKSEIFDDQFSVERPDGSNFTLKIRSTKLEDSAMYFCASSWDRGRNTEAFFGQGTRLTVV.

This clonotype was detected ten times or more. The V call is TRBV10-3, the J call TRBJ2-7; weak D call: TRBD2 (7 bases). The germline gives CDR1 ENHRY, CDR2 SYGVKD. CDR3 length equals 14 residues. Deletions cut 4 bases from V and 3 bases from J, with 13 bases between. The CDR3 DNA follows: TGTGCCATCAGTGTCGCGGGGGCAAACTACGAGCAGTACTTC. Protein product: CAISVAGANYEQYF.

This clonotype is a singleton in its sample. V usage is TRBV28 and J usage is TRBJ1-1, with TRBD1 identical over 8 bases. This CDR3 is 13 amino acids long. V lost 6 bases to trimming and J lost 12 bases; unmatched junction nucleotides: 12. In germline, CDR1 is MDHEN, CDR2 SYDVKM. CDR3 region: CASSPTGADSSFF. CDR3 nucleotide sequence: TGTGCCAGCAGCCCGACAGGGGCGGACAGTTCTTTCTTT.

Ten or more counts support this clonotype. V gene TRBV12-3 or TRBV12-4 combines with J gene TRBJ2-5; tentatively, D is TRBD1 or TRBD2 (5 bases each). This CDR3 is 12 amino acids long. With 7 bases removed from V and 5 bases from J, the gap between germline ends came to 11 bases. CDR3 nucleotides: TGTGCCAGCAACGACTGGGGGGAGACCCAGTACTTC. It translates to CASNDWGETQYF.

In DNA, the CDR3 is TGTGCCACCAGTGACCCCGGGAGCAGGGGGACCAACTATGGCTACACCTTC. Protein product: CATSDPGSRGTNYGYTF. The chain has TRBV24-1 and TRBJ1-2; TRBD1 matches 7 bases. The junction had 12 bases not matched to a gene; V was cut back by 4 bases and J by 2 bases. Germline CDR1 reads KGHDR; CDR2 reads SFDVKD. The CDR3 has 17 residues.

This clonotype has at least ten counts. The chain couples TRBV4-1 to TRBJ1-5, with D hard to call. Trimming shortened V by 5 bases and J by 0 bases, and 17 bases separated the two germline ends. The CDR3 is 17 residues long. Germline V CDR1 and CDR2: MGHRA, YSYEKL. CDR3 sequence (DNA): TGCGCCAGCAGCAAGAATGATGGACGGATTAGCAATCAGCCCCAGCATTTT. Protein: CASSKNDGRISNQPQHF.

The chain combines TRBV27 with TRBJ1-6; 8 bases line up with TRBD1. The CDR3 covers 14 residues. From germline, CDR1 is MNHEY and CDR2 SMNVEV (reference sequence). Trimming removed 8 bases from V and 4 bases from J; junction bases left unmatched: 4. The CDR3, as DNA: TGTGCCAGCGCGGGACAGGCATATAATTCACCCCTCCACTTT. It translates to CASAGQAYNSPLHF.

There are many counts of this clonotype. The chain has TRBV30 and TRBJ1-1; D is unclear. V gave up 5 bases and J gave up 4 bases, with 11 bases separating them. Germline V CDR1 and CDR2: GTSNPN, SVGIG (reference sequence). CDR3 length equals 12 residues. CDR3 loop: CAWEPWGTEAFF. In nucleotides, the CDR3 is TGTGCCTGGGAGCCCTGGGGCACTGAAGCTTTCTTT.

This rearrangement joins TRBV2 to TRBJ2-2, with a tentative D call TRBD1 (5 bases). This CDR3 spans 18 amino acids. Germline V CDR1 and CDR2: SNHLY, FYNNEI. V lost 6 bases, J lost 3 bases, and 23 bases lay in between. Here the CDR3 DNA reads TGTGCCAGCAGCTCCCCCGTCCAGGGAATTGGCGACACCGGGGAGCTGTTTTTT. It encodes CASSSPVQGIGDTGELFF.

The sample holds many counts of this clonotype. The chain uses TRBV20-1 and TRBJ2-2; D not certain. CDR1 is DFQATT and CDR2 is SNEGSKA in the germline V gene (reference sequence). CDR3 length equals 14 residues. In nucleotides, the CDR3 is TGCAGCATTTGGGGTGCCTTAGACACCGGGGAGCTGTTTTTT. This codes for CSIWGALDTGELFF.

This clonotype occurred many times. CDR3 protein: CASSLEGGYEQYF. CDR3 sequence (DNA): TGTGCCAGCAGCCTCGAAGGGGGATACGAGCAGTACTTC. J is TRBJ2-7 and V is TRBV3-1, with a possible D match to TRBD1 (6 bases). V lost 4 bases, J lost 4 bases, and 11 bases lay in between. The CDR3 spans 13 residues. The germline V gene has CDR1 LGHDT and CDR2 YNNKEL (reference sequence).

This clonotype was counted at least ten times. The CDR3 coding sequence is TGTGCCAGCAGCGTAGGGGTGGGGACCCAGAACACTGAAGCTTTCTTT. Protein product: CASSVGVGTQNTEAFF. The chain has TRBV9 and TRBJ1-1; perhaps TRBD1 as D (5 bases). CDR3 length: 16 residues. Germline-derived CDR1 and CDR2 are SGDLS and YYNGEE. V was shortened by 0 bases and J by 1 base, with 13 bases between the two germline ends.

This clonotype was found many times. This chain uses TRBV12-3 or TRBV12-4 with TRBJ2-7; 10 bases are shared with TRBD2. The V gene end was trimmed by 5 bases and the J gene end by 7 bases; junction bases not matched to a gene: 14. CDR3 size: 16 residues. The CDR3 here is CASSPTPLAGVGEQYF. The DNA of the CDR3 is TGTGCCAGCAGTCCAACACCCCTAGCGGGAGTGGGGGAGCAGTACTTC.

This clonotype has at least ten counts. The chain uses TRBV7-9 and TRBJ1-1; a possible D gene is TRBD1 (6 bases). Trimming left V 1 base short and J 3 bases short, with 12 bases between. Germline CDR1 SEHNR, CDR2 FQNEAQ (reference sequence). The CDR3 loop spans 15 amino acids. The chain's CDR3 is CASSLGADSYTEAFF. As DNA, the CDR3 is TGTGCCAGCAGCTTAGGGGCGGACAGCTACACTGAAGCTTTCTTT.

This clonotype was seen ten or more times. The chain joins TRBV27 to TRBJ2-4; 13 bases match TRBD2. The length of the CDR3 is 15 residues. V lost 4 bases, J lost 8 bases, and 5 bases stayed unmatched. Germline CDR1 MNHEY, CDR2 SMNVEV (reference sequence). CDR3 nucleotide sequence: TGTGCCAGCAGTTCCCGGACTAGCGGGAGTGACATTCAGTACTTC. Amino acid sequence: CASSSRTSGSDIQYF.

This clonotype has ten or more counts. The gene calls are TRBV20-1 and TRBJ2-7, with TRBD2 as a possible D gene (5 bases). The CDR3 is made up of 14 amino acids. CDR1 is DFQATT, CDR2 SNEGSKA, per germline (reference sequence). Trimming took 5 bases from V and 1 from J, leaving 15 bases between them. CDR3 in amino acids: CSAGLAGQSYEQYF. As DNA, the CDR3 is TGCAGTGCTGGCCTGGCGGGCCAATCCTACGAGCAGTACTTC.

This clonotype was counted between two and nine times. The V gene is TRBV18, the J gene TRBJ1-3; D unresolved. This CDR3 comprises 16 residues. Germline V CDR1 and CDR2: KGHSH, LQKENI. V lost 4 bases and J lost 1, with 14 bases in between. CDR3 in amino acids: CASSLEARVSGNTIYF. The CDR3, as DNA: TGTGCCAGCTCACTAGAGGCTCGGGTTTCTGGAAACACCATATATTTT.

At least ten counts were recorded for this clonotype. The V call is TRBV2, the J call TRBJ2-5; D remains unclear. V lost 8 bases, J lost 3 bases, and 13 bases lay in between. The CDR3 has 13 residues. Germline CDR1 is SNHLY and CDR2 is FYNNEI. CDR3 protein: CASRASVKETQYF. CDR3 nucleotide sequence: TGTGCCAGCCGTGCCAGTGTTAAAGAGACCCAGTACTTC.